Below are 25 T cell receptor beta chains sequenced from a single sample in a study of cytomegalovirus exposure and HLA in healthy donors. 13 Jbeta primers and 60 Vbeta primers were used for the PCR. The repertoire was sequenced with immunoSEQ multiplex PCR; TCRdb's copy has only in-frame clones and lacks some. The repertoire includes about 210,000 clones, roughly 82% of them detected once, and approximately 6% sits in the top ten. The source material was PBMCs. The source of these receptors is a man in his forties in good health and CMV-seropositive.

In this sample, this clone turned up a few times. The chain employs TRBV29-1 and TRBJ2-7, with TRBD2 matching over 8 bases. Germline-derived CDR1 and CDR2 are SQVTM and ANQGSEA. The CDR3 consists of 15 residues. The V and J ends lost 4 bases and 6 bases, in that order; junction bases with no gene match: 14. In DNA form, the CDR3 reads TGCAGCGTTGTTTTCCCCAGCGGGAGAGCCCGCGAGCAGTACTTC. Protein: CSVVFPSGRAREQYF.

The rearrangement joins TRBV14 to TRBJ1-2; D is undetermined. The V gene's germline CDR1 is SGHDN and CDR2 FVKESK. The CDR3 extends over 15 amino acids. V lost 2 bases and J 4 bases, leaving 14 bases between the germline ends. The CDR3 here is CASSQIIGGVYGYTF. In DNA, the CDR3 is TGTGCCAGCAGCCAAATAATAGGAGGAGTCTATGGCTACACCTTC.

The chain has TRBV18 and TRBJ2-1, with 11 positions matching TRBD2. The trim removed 7 bases at V and 4 bases at J, leaving 6 bases unmatched. The germline V gene has CDR1 KGHSH and CDR2 LQKENI. The CDR3 has 15 residues. CDR3 protein: CASYSGTSGYNEQFF. The CDR3 region has the DNA TGTGCCAGCTACTCCGGGACTAGCGGATACAATGAGCAGTTCTTC.

The V call is TRBV29-1, the J call TRBJ2-3, with D possibly TRBD2 on 6 matching bases. Trimming shortened V by 5 bases and J by 2 bases, and 11 bases separated the two germline ends. CDR1 SQVTM and CDR2 ANQGSEA come from the germline V gene. The CDR3 sequence is 13 residues long. CDR3 amino acids: CSVYRGFTDTQYF. CDR3 coding DNA: TGCAGCGTTTACCGGGGGTTCACAGATACGCAGTATTTT.

J is TRBJ1-1 and V is TRBV7-3; a weak D match, TRBD1 (6 bases). V dropped 0 bases and J dropped 6 bases, with 11 bases sitting between them. CDR3 length: 14 amino acids. Germline V gene sequence: CDR1 SGHTA, CDR2 FQGTGA. The CDR3 sequence is CASSLTRGAAEAFF. The CDR3 nucleotides are TGTGCCAGCAGCTTAACTCGGGGGGCGGCTGAAGCTTTCTTT.

Of note for this clone: In the same sample, other DNA sequences code for this CDR3. V usage is TRBV19 and J usage is TRBJ2-7, with D perhaps matching TRBD2 (6 bases). CDR3 length equals 13 residues. Trimming took off 5 bases at V and 1 base at J, with 9 bases between the two ends. Germline-derived CDR1 and CDR2 are LNHDA and SQIVND (reference sequence). The CDR3 nucleotides are TGTGCCAGTAGTCCGGGACTTTCCTACGAGCAGTACTTC. It codes for CASSPGLSYEQYF.

This chain connects TRBV6-7 to TRBJ1-5, with TRBD1 as a possible D gene (6 bases). TRBV6-7 is an ORF; its function is uncertain. Trimming stripped 4 bases from V and 2 bases from J, with 15 bases between. This CDR3 contains 16 residues. The CDR3 coding sequence is TGTGCCAGCAGTTGCCCGGACAGTAAGGGCAATCAGCCCCAGCATTTT. The encoded protein is CASSCPDSKGNQPQHF.

The chain couples TRBV7-9 to TRBJ2-7, with 15 positions matching TRBD2. Germline V gives CDR1 SEHNR, CDR2 FQNEAQ (reference sequence). V lost 5 bases to trimming and J lost 4 bases; unmatched junction nucleotides: 6. The CDR3 is made up of 16 amino acids. CDR3 DNA: TGTGCCAGCAGCCGCGTTGGACTAGCGGGAGGGTACGAGCAGTACTTC. This gives the protein CASSRVGLAGGYEQYF.

The rearrangement links TRBV29-1 to TRBJ2-1; D not resolved. Germline CDR1 and CDR2: SQVTM and ANQGSEA. V gave up 4 bases and J gave up 9 bases, with 7 bases separating them. This CDR3 is 10 amino acids long. CDR3 loop: CSVAVAEQFF. CDR3 nucleotide sequence: TGCAGCGTTGCGGTAGCTGAGCAGTTCTTC.

V gene TRBV6-6 combines with J gene TRBJ2-3; TRBD2 agrees at 10 bases. V was clipped by 2 bases and J by 3 bases; unmatched bases: 5. The CDR3 runs 16 residues. The germline V gene encodes CDR1 MNHNY and CDR2 SVGAGI (reference sequence). In DNA form, the CDR3 reads TGTGCCAGCAGTTACGGGCTAGCGGGAGTGACAGATACGCAGTATTTT. Translation: CASSYGLAGVTDTQYF.

CDR3 nucleotide sequence: TGTGCCAGCAGGTTGGGAGGGTCGGGAGGGCCGAGCACCGGGGAGCTGTTTTTT. Translation gives CASRLGGSGGPSTGELFF. The chain links TRBV11-1 to TRBJ2-2, with 8 nucleotides matching TRBD2. J lost 4 bases, V lost 6 bases, and 16 bases had no gene match. CDR1 and CDR2 (germline): SGHAT, FQDESV (reference sequence). The CDR3 is 18 residues long.

This chain joins TRBV27 and TRBJ1-3; D remains ambiguous. Per the germline V gene, CDR1 is MNHEY and CDR2 is SMNVEV (reference sequence). Deletions cut 4 bases from V and 2 bases from J, with 12 bases between. The CDR3 sequence is 15 residues long. The CDR3 coding sequence is TGTGCCAGCAGTTCTCGAGGCGGAACTGGAAACACCATATATTTT. Protein product: CASSSRGGTGNTIYF.

This chain joins TRBV2 and TRBJ2-1; 8 positions agree with TRBD2. Trimming removed 3 bases from V and 9 bases from J; junction bases left unmatched: 10. CDR3 length: 15 amino acids. Germline V CDR1 and CDR2: SNHLY, FYNNEI. CDR3 nucleotide sequence: TGTGCCAGCAGTGATAGTCCGGGAGGGCCAGGTGAGCAGTTCTTC. Its translation: CASSDSPGGPGEQFF.

This rearrangement joins TRBV7-2 to TRBJ1-1, with a tentative D call TRBD1 (6 bases). V lost 0 bases and J lost 11, with 13 bases in between. Germline V gene data show CDR1 as SGHTA and CDR2 as FQGNSA. The CDR3 covers 13 residues. The CDR3: CASSLALGARAFF. DNA of the CDR3: TGTGCCAGCAGCTTAGCGCTGGGGGCGCGGGCTTTCTTT.

The genes are TRBV29-1 and TRBJ1-2; D not resolved. The V gene's germline CDR1 is SQVTM and CDR2 ANQGSEA. CDR3 length: 12 residues. The ends were cut back, 4 bases at V and 10 bases at J, with 16 bases in the middle. The CDR3, as DNA: TGCAGCGTTGTACGCGACACAGAGAACTACACCTTC. Amino acids: CSVVRDTENYTF.

This chain joins TRBV15 and TRBJ2-2, with 7 bases fitting TRBD1. The length of the CDR3 is 16 residues. V dropped 1 base and J dropped 3; count of bases not matched to a gene: 5. CDR1 and CDR2 from the germline V gene are LNHNV and YYDKDF (reference sequence). The CDR3 loop reads CATSRGTGRDTGELFF. CDR3 bases: TGTGCCACCAGCAGAGGGACAGGTCGGGACACCGGGGAGCTGTTTTTT.

This sequence joins TRBV5-4 and TRBJ2-5; TRBD1 matches at 7 bases. The J call is uncertain, as TRBJ2-7 better fits the DNA end. The germline V gene has CDR1 SGHNT and CDR2 YYREEE (reference sequence). CDR3 size: 17 residues. CDR3 loop: CASSLGLGTAGTYEQYF. In nucleotides, the CDR3 is TGTGCCAGCAGCTTGGGTCTCGGGACAGCCGGAACCTACGAGCAGTACTTC.

The V call is TRBV6-1, the J call TRBJ2-4, with D perhaps TRBD2 (5 bases). The CDR3 loop spans 12 amino acids. Between the trimmed V and J ends, which lost 6 bases and 8 bases, there was a span of 11 bases. Germline loops: CDR1 MNHNS, CDR2 SASEGT. The CDR3 protein is CASRLLAHIQYF. The CDR3 nucleotides are TGTGCCAGCAGACTGCTAGCACACATTCAGTACTTC.

The CDR3 protein is CASSPTTFGEQFF. CDR3 in DNA: TGTGCCAGCAGCCCGACTACCTTCGGTGAGCAGTTCTTC. The chain is built from TRBV7-3 and TRBJ2-1, with D possibly matching TRBD2 (5 bases). Trimming stripped 5 bases from V and 9 bases from J, with 14 bases between. CDR1 SGHTA and CDR2 FQGTGA come from the germline V gene. This CDR3 is 13 amino acids long.

This rearrangement joins TRBV2 to TRBJ1-3; 8 bases are shared with TRBD1. V was pared by 6 bases and J by 4 bases, with 5 bases of the junction left unmatched. The CDR3 is 14 amino acids. Germline values: CDR1 SNHLY, CDR2 FYNNEI. The CDR3 sequence: CASRATGAGNTIYF. As DNA, the CDR3 is TGTGCCAGCAGGGCGACAGGGGCGGGAAACACCATATATTTT. Based on the CDR3 plus reference TRBV2 and TRBJ1-3, the full variable domain is EPEVTQTPSHQVTQMGQEVILRCVPISNHLYFYWYRQILGQKVEFLVSFYNNEISEKSEIFDDQFSVERPDGSNFTLKIRSTKLEDSAMYFCASRATGAGNTIYFGEGSWLTVV.

This clone was seen ten or more times. V and J are TRBV6-6 and TRBJ2-7, with a tentative D call TRBD1 (5 bases). This CDR3 has 14 residues. Germline V gene lookup returns CDR1 MNHNY and CDR2 SVGAGI (reference sequence). Trimming left V 4 bases short and J 7 bases short, with 17 bases between. The CDR3 nucleotides are TGTGCCAGCAGTTCAGTTCAGGGCTACGGAGAGCAGTACGTC. It translates to CASSSVQGYGEQYV.

The chain carries TRBV27 and TRBJ1-1; D is perhaps TRBD1 (5 bases). The V and J ends lost 8 bases and 2 bases respectively, with 12 bases between them. The length of the CDR3 is 13 residues. CDR1 is MNHEY and CDR2 is SMNVEV in the germline V gene (reference sequence). CDR3 bases: TGTGCCAGCTCTTGGGGCAGTAACACTGAAGCTTTCTTT. Amino acid sequence: CASSWGSNTEAFF.

The chain employs TRBV29-1 and TRBJ1-1; 7 nucleotides line up with TRBD1. J was trimmed by 3 bases and V by 4 bases; bases with no gene match: 5. The germline CDR1 and CDR2 sequences are SQVTM and ANQGSEA. The CDR3 contains 13 residues. The CDR3 here is CSVGGQLYTEAFF. The CDR3 DNA reads TGCAGCGTTGGGGGACAGCTATACACTGAAGCTTTCTTT.

The chain uses TRBV2 and TRBJ2-1; D gene unclear. Trimming cost V 3 bases and J 2 bases, with 14 bases left between them. CDR1 and CDR2 (germline): SNHLY, FYNNEI. The CDR3 loop spans 16 amino acids. The DNA for the CDR3 is TGTGCCAGCAGTGACCTCCTAAGCGCCGCCTACAATGAGCAGTTCTTC. This gives the protein CASSDLLSAAYNEQFF.

This chain links TRBV19 with TRBJ1-3, with a tentative D call TRBD1 (5 bases). The germline V gene encodes CDR1 LNHDA and CDR2 SQIVND (reference sequence). This CDR3 spans 15 amino acids. Trimming shortened V by 3 bases and J by 3 bases, and 12 bases separated the two germline ends. The CDR3 DNA sequence: TGTGCCAGTAGTATGGGACTTCTCGGTGGAAACACCATATATTTT. Residues: CASSMGLLGGNTIYF.